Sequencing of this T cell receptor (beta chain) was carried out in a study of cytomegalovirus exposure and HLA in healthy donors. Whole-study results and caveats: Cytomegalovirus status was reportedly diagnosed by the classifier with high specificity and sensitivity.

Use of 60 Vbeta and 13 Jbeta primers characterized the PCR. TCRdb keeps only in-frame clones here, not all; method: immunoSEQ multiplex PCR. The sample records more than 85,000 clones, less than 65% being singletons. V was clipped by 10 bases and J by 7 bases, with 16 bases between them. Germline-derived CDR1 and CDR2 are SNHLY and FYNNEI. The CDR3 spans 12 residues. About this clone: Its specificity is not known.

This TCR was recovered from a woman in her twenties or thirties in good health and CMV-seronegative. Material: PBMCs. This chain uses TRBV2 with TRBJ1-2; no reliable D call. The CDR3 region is CAITRRSAGYTF. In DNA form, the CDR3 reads TGTGCCATCACAAGGAGGTCCGCTGGCTACACCTTC. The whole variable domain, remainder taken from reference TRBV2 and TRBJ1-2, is EPEVTQTPSHQVTQMGQEVILRCVPISNHLYFYWYRQILGQKVEFLVSFYNNEISEKSEIFDDQFSVERPDGSNFTLKIRSTKLEDSAMYFCAITRRSAGYTFGSGTRLTVV.